The present entry profiles one T cell receptor beta chain with its context. It lacks a known antigen. The input lacks base qualities; no much larger clone sits a single base away. The data were obtained in a study of post-analysis software for immune sequencing data (dated by TCRdb to about 2015). At the level of the whole study: Disease courses on record covered relapsing-remitting, secondary progressive and progressive-relapsing multiple sclerosis, though some patients had no subtype annotation. A subset of samples was prepared in parallel using single-end sample barcoding, then pooled and co-amplified after Illumina adapter ligation. The patient repertoires were compared against 11 previously published healthy control repertoires obtained from donors aged roughly 6 to 25 years. Overall study outcomes, separate from this receptor: When samples were clustered directly using the F measure, samples prepared in the same batch co-clustered strongly, which prompted a batch-effect correction. The control group was slightly older than the multiple sclerosis patient group. Compared with controls, multiple sclerosis patients had significantly lower normalized Chao1 diversity, a finding suggesting substantial peripheral T-cell clonal expansion. Significantly higher frequencies in patients than in controls were found for roughly 5 TRBV segments, including TRBV5-6, TRBV5-1 and TRBV20-1.

According to the germline V gene (reference sequence), CDR1 reads DFQATT and CDR2 reads SNEGSKA. The CDR3 holds 16 amino acids from the cysteine to the phenylalanine. This entry keeps only the CDR3 DNA: 48 bases, framed from base 1. A distance of 15 bases separates the germline ends of V and J, which lose 3 bases and 1 base respectively. Preparation of the library involved PCR. Instrument on record: Illumina HiSeq 2500. To reduce PCR and sequencing biases, unique molecular identifiers were built into the TCR beta cDNA libraries. Roughly 500,000 cDNA molecules were obtained per 1 to 10 million input T cells, so each molecule approximated one T cell. The patient libraries were prepared and sequenced using the same protocol as the earlier healthy control dataset. Samples belonging to the same batch were prepared together, multiplexed and sequenced on a shared HiSeq lane. The original methods were these. Raw barcoded reads were processed with MIGEC, discarding single-read molecular identifier groups before consensus assembly and CDR3 extraction. VDJtools was used for post-analysis of the clonotype tables, and diversity was normalized by down-sampling every dataset to the size of the smallest sample. In repertoire overlap clustering, CDR3 amino acid sequences, but not nucleotide sequences, were matched to correct batch-related cross-sample contamination. TCRdb's own reprocessing of the public reads used fastp at Q25 and MiXCR and kept productive beta chains. Identical CDR3 protein sequences are pooled into one entry, listed with their most common genes and DNA. The V and J calls reflect TCRdb's pipeline rather than the authors' work. The sample table contains hundreds of thousands of distinct CDR3 sequences; only one count was recorded for 30% of them. The ten top clones hold around 0.55% of the sample.

TCR beta repertoires were profiled from peripheral blood of roughly 13 young patients with multiple sclerosis to demonstrate the VDJtools post-analysis software. The multiple sclerosis patients were children and adolescents ranging in age from about 6 to 16 years. The clonotype comes from a girl under 18 with multiple sclerosis. Sequenced input: blood. Recombination joined TRBV20-1 with TRBJ2-2; perhaps TRBD2 is the D gene, with 6 bases matching. The CDR3 protein sequence reads: CSARSPSSGNTGELFF. The sequenced DNA is TGCAGTGCTAGGAGTCCGAGTAGCGGGAACACCGGGGAGCTGTTTTTT.